This T cell receptor (beta chain) comes out of a study of blood T cells in healthy people across ages. General study findings and limits: Since the PBMCs were unsorted, naive and antigen-experienced cells could not be conclusively compared. Aged donors had fewer naive CD4+ cells and lower diversity than long-lived donors. Age advanced and TCR beta diversity per million T cells fell, roughly linearly.

This clonotype appeared once. Its antigen is unidentified. The germline gives CDR1 SEHNR, CDR2 FQNEAQ (reference sequence). Trimming stripped 8 bases from V and 2 bases from J, with 12 bases between. This CDR3 region has 13 residues. Sample-barcoded 5' priming and a J-beta primer mix drove a second PCR of about 6 to 12 cycles. TCRdb reprocessed the 5' RACE reads via MiXCR and lists one record per CDR3 protein. The sample lists some 710,000 distinct CDR3 sequences; about 45% were seen once. The chain combines TRBV7-9 with TRBJ2-5; D might be TRBD2 (5 bases). The material sequenced was blood. The source is an older man in good health. CDR3 amino acids: CASAPRAQETQYF. The CDR3 DNA sequence: TGTGCCAGCGCCCCGCGGGCTCAAGAGACCCAGTACTTC. The full variable domain, its missing parts supplied by reference TRBV7-9 and TRBJ2-5, is DTGVSQNPRHKITKRGQNVTFRCDPISEHNRLYWYRQTLGQGPEFLTYFQNEAQLEKSRLLSDRFSAERPKGSFSTLEIQRTEQGDSAMYLCASAPRAQETQYFGPGTRLLVL.